These T cell receptor beta chains were read from a single sample in a study of neoadjuvant nivolumab and ipilimumab in lung cancer. Profiled with immunoSEQ multiplex PCR; TCRdb holds only in-frame clones, not every one. The sample consists of 7,000 or so clones, less than 85% of them appearing once. The sequenced sample was tumor tissue, obtained after neoadjuvant nivolumab, alone or with ipilimumab, at or shortly before surgery. Receptor source: an adult with non-small cell lung cancer. CDR3s include the opening cysteine and the closing phenylalanine or tryptophan. D genes are given only for firm matches. For some rows the clone size is stated as once, few or many, or as a class when expanded; others skip it.

>-|12|TRBJ1-1|-|TRBV7-9
CASSQRKGEAFF
TGTGCCAGCAGCCAACGAAAGGGGGAAGCTTTCTTT
>-|16|TRBJ1-1|TRBD1|TRBV27
CASSSPGQRANTEAFF
TGTGCCAGCAGTTCCCCGGGACAGAGGGCGAACACTGAAGCTTTCTTT
>-|16|TRBJ2-1|TRBD2|TRBV15
CATSRDTSGRHNEQFF
TGTGCCACCAGCAGGGACACTAGCGGGAGGCACAATGAGCAGTTCTTC
>-|14|TRBJ1-2|TRBD1|TRBV5-1
CASSLATGGNGYTF
TGCGCCAGCAGCTTGGCCACAGGGGGGAATGGCTACACCTTC
>-|16|TRBJ2-2|-|TRBV5-1
CASSLEKGIEGRELFF
TGCGCCAGCAGCTTGGAAAAAGGGATAGAAGGTCGGGAGCTGTTTTTT
>once|14|TRBJ2-3|-|TRBV14
CASSPGFDTDTQYF
TGTGCCAGCAGCCCAGGCTTTGACACAGATACGCAGTATTTT
>-|15|TRBJ2-3|-|TRBV5-1
CASSLGARSTDTQYF
TGCGCCAGCAGCTTGGGAGCCCGGAGCACAGATACGCAGTATTTT
>-|17|TRBJ2-5|-|TRBV7-2
CASSPSLGTTDQETQYF
TGTGCCAGCAGCCCCTCCCTAGGGACGACAGACCAAGAGACCCAGTACTTC
>-|15|TRBJ2-7|-|TRBV11-2
CASSSLKGVGDEQYF
TGTGCCAGCAGCTCCCTTAAGGGGGTAGGGGACGAGCAGTACTTC
>-|17|TRBJ2-1|TRBD1|TRBV6-7
CASSYSKDRGPYNEQFF
TGTGCCAGCAGTTACTCGAAGGACAGGGGCCCGTACAATGAGCAGTTCTTC
>-|14|TRBJ2-3|TRBD2|TRBV5-5
CASHPSGRGDTQYF
TGTGCCAGCCACCCTAGTGGGAGGGGTGATACGCAGTATTTT
>-|14|TRBJ2-2|-|TRBV14
CASSPYRATGELFF
TGTGCCAGCAGCCCTTACAGGGCCACCGGGGAGCTGTTTTTT
>-|15|TRBJ1-5|-|TRBV27
CASSLTRPFNQPQHF
TGTGCCAGCAGTTTAACCAGGCCCTTTAATCAGCCCCAGCATTTT
>-|14|TRBJ2-7|-|TRBV5-5
CASSLDEGVDEQYF
TGTGCCAGCAGCTTGGATGAGGGGGTGGACGAGCAGTACTTC
>-|15|TRBJ1-5|TRBD1|TRBV28
CASIRDRGYGQPQHF
TGTGCCAGCATCCGGGACAGGGGGTATGGGCAGCCCCAGCATTTT
>-|15|TRBJ2-7|TRBD2|TRBV29-1
CSGKTGTSGLDEQYF
TGCAGCGGAAAAACCGGGACTAGCGGTCTTGACGAGCAGTACTTC
>-|18|TRBJ2-7|-|TRBV11-3
CASSLDKGRTGPSYEQYF
TGTGCCAGCAGCTTAGATAAGGGCCGGACTGGACCCTCCTACGAGCAGTACTTC
>-|15|TRBJ2-2|TRBD1|TRBV5-4
CASSKGQGGTGELFF
TGTGCCAGCAGCAAAGGACAGGGGGGCACCGGGGAGCTGTTTTTT
>-|15|TRBJ1-5|TRBD1|TRBV28
CASRIDRGGNQPQHF
TGTGCCAGCAGAATCGACAGGGGAGGCAATCAGCCCCAGCATTTT
>-|16|TRBJ1-2|TRBD1|TRBV7-2
CASSLRDRVSNYGYTF
TGTGCCAGCAGCCTCCGGGACAGGGTATCTAACTATGGCTACACCTTC
>-|16|TRBJ2-5|TRBD1|TRBV2
CASSLGTGSRQETQYF
TGTGCCAGCAGTCTTGGGACAGGTTCTCGTCAAGAGACCCAGTACTTC
>-|15|TRBJ2-5|TRBD2|TRBV4-1
CASSQGLAGAETQYF
TGCGCCAGCAGCCAAGGCTTAGCGGGGGCGGAGACCCAGTACTTC
>-|15|TRBJ2-1|TRBD1|TRBV19
CASSMGQGASNEQFF
TGTGCCAGTAGTATGGGGCAGGGGGCCTCCAATGAGCAGTTCTTC
>-|16|TRBJ1-1|TRBD1|TRBV5-1
CASSVGQGEKNTEAFF
TGCGCCAGCAGCGTCGGACAGGGCGAAAAAAACACTGAAGCTTTCTTT
>few|13|TRBJ2-7|-|TRBV7-2
CASRGRNSYEQYF
TGTGCCAGCAGAGGGCGGAACTCCTACGAGCAGTACTTC
>-|12|TRBJ2-7|-|TRBV11-2
CASGERTYEQYF
TGTGCCAGCGGGGAGAGAACCTACGAGCAGTACTTC
>-|13|TRBJ1-1|-|TRBV6-1
CASSETLQGTAFF
TGTGCCAGCAGTGAAACCTTACAGGGTACAGCTTTCTTT
>-|16|TRBJ1-5|TRBD1|TRBV18
CASSPPLRQGNQPQHF
TGTGCCAGCTCACCACCGCTGAGACAGGGGAACCAGCCCCAGCATTTT
>-|17|TRBJ2-5|-|TRBV27
CASTPSGARGGRETQYF
TGTGCCAGCACCCCTTCAGGGGCCAGGGGAGGGAGGGAGACCCAGTACTTC
>-|16|TRBJ1-1|TRBD1|TRBV5-4
CASSLGDRGLNTEAFF
TGTGCCAGCAGCTTGGGGGACAGGGGATTGAACACTGAAGCTTTCTTT
>-|17|TRBJ2-5|TRBD1|TRBV18
CASSQWAGTGTQETQYF
TGTGCCAGCTCCCAATGGGCCGGGACAGGGACTCAAGAGACCCAGTACTTC
>once|14|TRBJ2-3|TRBD2|TRBV19
CASSIGTSGGTQYF
TGTGCCAGTAGTATTGGCACTAGCGGTGGTACGCAGTATTTT
>-|17|TRBJ2-7|-|TRBV7-2
CASSKTGGTVGENEQYF
TGTGCCAGCAGCAAAACCGGAGGGACAGTAGGGGAAAACGAGCAGTACTTC
>-|16|TRBJ2-7|TRBD1|TRBV6-5
CASSYQGAQAAYEQYF
TGTGCCAGCAGTTACCAGGGGGCGCAGGCCGCCTACGAGCAGTACTTC
>few|13|TRBJ2-3|-|TRBV4-1
CASSQGWDYTQYF
TGCGCCAGCAGCCAAGGGTGGGATTATACGCAGTATTTT
>-|15|TRBJ1-5|TRBD1|TRBV10-3
CAISGTGIGTQPQHF
TGTGCCATCAGTGGGACAGGGATCGGCACTCAGCCCCAGCATTTT
>-|15|TRBJ2-5|TRBD2|TRBV6-4
CASRLLAALQETQYF
TGTGCCAGCAGGTTACTAGCGGCCCTCCAAGAGACCCAGTACTTC
>-|16|TRBJ2-7|TRBD2|TRBV5-1
CASSLASSGRIHEQYF
TGCGCCAGCAGCTTGGCTTCTAGCGGGAGGATCCACGAGCAGTACTTC
>-|16|TRBJ2-1|TRBD2|TRBV14
CASSQEWTGGPNEQFF
TGTGCCAGCAGCCAAGAGTGGACGGGAGGGCCGAATGAGCAGTTCTTC
>few|15|TRBJ2-7|TRBD1|TRBV4-1
CASSQEDRGTYEQYF
TGCGCCAGCAGCCAAGAGGACAGGGGAACCTACGAGCAGTACTTC
>once|13|TRBJ1-1|-|TRBV6-5
CASSWDTNTEAFF
TGTGCCAGCAGTTGGGACACGAACACTGAAGCTTTCTTT
>-|13|TRBJ1-2|-|TRBV2
CASRIPANYGYTF
TGTGCCAGCAGGATTCCTGCTAACTATGGCTACACCTTC
>-|15|TRBJ2-3|TRBD2|TRBV5-1
CASSLKRETGDTQYF
TGCGCCAGCAGCTTGAAGCGGGAGACCGGAGATACGCAGTATTTT
>-|17|TRBJ2-6|TRBD1|TRBV5-1
CASSPGGGGPGANVLTF
TGCGCCAGCAGCCCAGGGGGCGGAGGTCCTGGGGCCAACGTCCTGACTTTC
>-|16|TRBJ1-1|-|TRBV4-1
CASSQDPPGGPTEAFF
TGCGCCAGCAGCCAGGACCCCCCCGGGGGGCCCACTGAAGCTTTCTTT